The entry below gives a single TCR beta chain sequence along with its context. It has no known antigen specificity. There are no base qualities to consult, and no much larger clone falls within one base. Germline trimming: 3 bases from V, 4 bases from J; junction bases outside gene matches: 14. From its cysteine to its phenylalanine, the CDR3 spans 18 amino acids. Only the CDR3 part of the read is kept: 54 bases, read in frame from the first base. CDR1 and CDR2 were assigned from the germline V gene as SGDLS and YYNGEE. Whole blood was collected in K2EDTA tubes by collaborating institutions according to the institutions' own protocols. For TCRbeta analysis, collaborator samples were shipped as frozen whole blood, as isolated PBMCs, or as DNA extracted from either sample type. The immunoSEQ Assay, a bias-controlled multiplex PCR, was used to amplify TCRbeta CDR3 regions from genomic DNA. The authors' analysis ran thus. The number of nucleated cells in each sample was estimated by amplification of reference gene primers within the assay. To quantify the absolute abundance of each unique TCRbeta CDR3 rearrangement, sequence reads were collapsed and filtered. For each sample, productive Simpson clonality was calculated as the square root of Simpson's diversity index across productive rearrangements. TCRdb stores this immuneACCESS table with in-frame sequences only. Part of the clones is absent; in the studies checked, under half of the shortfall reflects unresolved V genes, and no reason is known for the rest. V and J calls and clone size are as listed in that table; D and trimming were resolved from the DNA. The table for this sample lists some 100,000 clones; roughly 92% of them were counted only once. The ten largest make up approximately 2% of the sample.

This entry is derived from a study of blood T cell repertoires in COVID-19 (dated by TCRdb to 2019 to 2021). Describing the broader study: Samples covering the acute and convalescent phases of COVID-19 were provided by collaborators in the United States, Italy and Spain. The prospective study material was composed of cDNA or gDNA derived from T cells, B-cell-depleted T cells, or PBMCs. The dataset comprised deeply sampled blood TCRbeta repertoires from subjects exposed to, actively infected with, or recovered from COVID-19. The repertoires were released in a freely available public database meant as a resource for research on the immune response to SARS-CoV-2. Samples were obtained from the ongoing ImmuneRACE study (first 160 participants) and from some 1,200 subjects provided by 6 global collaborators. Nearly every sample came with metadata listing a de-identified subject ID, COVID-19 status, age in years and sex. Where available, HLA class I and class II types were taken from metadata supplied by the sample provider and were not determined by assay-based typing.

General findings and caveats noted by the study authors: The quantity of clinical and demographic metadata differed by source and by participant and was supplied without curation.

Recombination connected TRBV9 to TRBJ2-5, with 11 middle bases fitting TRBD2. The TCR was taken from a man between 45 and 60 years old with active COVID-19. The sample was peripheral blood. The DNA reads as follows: TGTGCCAGCAGCGAAGTGCGATTAGCGGGAGGGCCGTTAGAGACCCAGTACTTC. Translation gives CASSEVRLAGGPLETQYF.